This paragraph covers one T cell receptor (beta chain) sequence. The length of the CDR3 is 16 residues. V lost 0 bases to trimming and J lost 2 bases; unmatched junction nucleotides: 4. The germline gives CDR1 SGHNT, CDR2 YYREEE (reference sequence). Clones were sequenced by immunoSEQ multiplex PCR, and TCRdb holds only the in-frame ones, with some missing. This table has some 120,000 clones, roughly 80% appearing once. The data are from a study of blood T cell repertoires in COVID-19. Study details: COVID-19 samples, acute and convalescent, were from the United States, Italy and Spain.

The clonotype was recovered from a woman aged 30 to 39 who had recovered from COVID-19. This chain uses TRBV5-4 with TRBJ2-2; 7 nucleotides match TRBD2. The sequenced sample consisted of peripheral blood. The CDR3 sequence is CASSLGGSLNTGELFF. CDR3 bases: TGTGCCAGCAGCTTGGGCGGGAGCCTAAACACCGGGGAGCTGTTTTTT. Filled out from reference TRBV5-4 and TRBJ2-2, the complete variable domain reads ETGVTQSPTHLIKTRGQQVTLRCSSQSGHNTVSWYQQALGQGPQFIFQYYREEENGRGNFPPRFSGLQFPNYSSELNVNALELDDSALYLCASSLGGSLNTGELFFGEGSRLTVL.